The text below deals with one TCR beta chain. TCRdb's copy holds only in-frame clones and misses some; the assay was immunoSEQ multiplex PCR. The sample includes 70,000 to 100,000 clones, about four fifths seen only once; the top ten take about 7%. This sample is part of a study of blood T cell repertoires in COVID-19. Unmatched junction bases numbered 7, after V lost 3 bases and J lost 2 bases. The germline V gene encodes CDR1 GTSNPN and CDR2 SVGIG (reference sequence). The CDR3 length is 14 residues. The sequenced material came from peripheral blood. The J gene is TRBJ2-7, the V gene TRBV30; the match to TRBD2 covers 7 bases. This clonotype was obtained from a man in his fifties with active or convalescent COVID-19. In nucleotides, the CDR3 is TGTGCCTGGAGCACGGCTAGCGGCCCCTACGAGCAGTACTTC. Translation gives CAWSTASGPYEQYF.